These 32 T cell receptor beta chains came from one sample sequenced in a study of CD8+ T cells in alopecia areata. RNA, once extracted, was reverse transcribed into cDNA for use as the sequencing template. The protocol was immunoSEQ multiplex PCR, while the TCRdb copy is restricted to in-frame clones and leaves out a portion. In the table there are some 110,000 clones, more than 30% of which are singletons. Sequenced input: CD4+ T cells sorted from blood. These receptors all come from a human donor with alopecia areata.

This chain uses TRBV5-1 with TRBJ2-7; 8 positions agree with TRBD2. Germline loops: CDR1 SGHRS, CDR2 YFSETQ. Trimming cost V 1 base and J 2 bases; bases outside gene matches: 5. This CDR3 has 15 amino acids. CDR3 in amino acids: CASSLSGGRTYEQYF. The CDR3 nucleotides are TGCGCCAGCAGCTTGAGCGGGGGAAGGACCTACGAGCAGTACTTC.

The chain uses TRBV2 and TRBJ2-1, with 11 positions matching TRBD2. The junction had 8 bases not matched to a gene; V was cut back by 4 bases and J by 9 bases. CDR1 SNHLY and CDR2 FYNNEI come from the germline V gene. The CDR3 spans 15 residues. The CDR3 spells CASSVILAGVGEQFF. The CDR3 DNA reads as TGTGCCAGCAGTGTAATACTAGCGGGAGTAGGTGAGCAGTTCTTC. The variable domain in full, with the rest retrieved from reference TRBV2 and TRBJ2-1, is EPEVTQTPSHQVTQMGQEVILRCVPISNHLYFYWYRQILGQKVEFLVSFYNNEISEKSEIFDDQFSVERPDGSNFTLKIRSTKLEDSAMYFCASSVILAGVGEQFFGPGTRLTVL.

V and J are TRBV7-2 and TRBJ2-7; 9 bases fit TRBD2. Germline assignment: CDR1 SGHTA and CDR2 FQGNSA. The CDR3 consists of 14 residues. J lost 3 bases, V lost 3 bases, and 3 bases had no gene match. CDR3: CASSLMREGYEQYF. CDR3 nucleotides: TGTGCCAGCAGCTTGATGCGGGAGGGCTACGAGCAGTACTTC.

This chain uses TRBV5-1 with TRBJ1-2; D gene unclear. The V gene's germline CDR1 is SGHRS and CDR2 YFSETQ. With 4 bases removed from V and 7 bases from J, the gap between germline ends came to 11 bases. The CDR3 is 12 amino acids. DNA for the CDR3: TGCGCCAGCAGCCCCGACTATTCTGGCTACACCTTC. Amino acid sequence: CASSPDYSGYTF.

This clone turned up a few times. This chain connects TRBV30 to TRBJ2-3; D gene unclear. Germline loops: CDR1 GTSNPN, CDR2 SVGIG (reference sequence). The CDR3 loop spans 12 amino acids. Trimming took 1 base from V and 10 from J, leaving 12 bases between them. Here the CDR3 reads CAWSATALAQYF. The DNA of the CDR3 is TGTGCCTGGAGTGCGACCGCGCTCGCGCAGTATTTT.

V gene TRBV20-1 combines with J gene TRBJ1-2; D is possibly TRBD1 (5 bases). This CDR3 comprises 11 residues. Between the trimmed V and J ends, which lost 5 bases and 7 bases, there was a span of 11 bases. Germline assignment: CDR1 DFQATT and CDR2 SNEGSKA (reference sequence). The CDR3, as DNA: TGCAGTGCTGCCCTTGGGGGTGGCTACACCTTC. Translated, it gives CSAALGGGYTF.

Remarks on this clone: Its ends do not fully match the called genes, so a read error is possible. The chain employs TRBV2 and TRBJ2-3, with 8 bases aligning to TRBD1. The CDR3 is 12 amino acids. Germline CDR1 SNHLY, CDR2 FYNNEI. In DNA, the CDR3 is TGTGCCAGCAGCCGCCGCGGGACAGGCTTTCGTTTT. Translated: CASSRRGTGFRF.

The chain recombines TRBV4-3 with TRBJ2-3, with D perhaps being TRBD1 or TRBD2 (5 bases each). V was cut by 4 bases and J by 5 bases, with 16 bases left in between. Germline V CDR1 and CDR2: LGHNA, YSLEER. CDR3 size: 15 residues. Written as DNA, the CDR3 is TGCGCCAGCAGCCCGACATCCCAGGGACGAGATACGCAGTATTTT. It specifies CASSPTSQGRDTQYF.

This chain connects TRBV2 to TRBJ2-1; TRBD2 agrees at 7 bases. CDR1 and CDR2 from the germline V gene are SNHLY and FYNNEI. The CDR3 runs to 17 residues. With 3 bases clipped from V and 3 bases from J, the junction kept 11 bases outside the gene matches. This chain's CDR3 is CASSDPSETSSYNEQFF. The DNA of the CDR3 is TGTGCCAGCAGTGACCCATCCGAGACTAGCAGCTACAATGAGCAGTTCTTC.

This chain connects TRBV23-1 to TRBJ1-5; 10 positions match TRBD1. TRBV23-1 falls under the ORF class, with uncertain function. The CDR3 has 16 amino acids. V shed 6 bases, J shed 7 bases, and the junction held 12 bases outside the gene matches. The CDR3 DNA sequence: TGCGCCAGCAGGAAATTCGACAGGGGGCTGAGACAGCCCCAGCATTTT. This codes for CASRKFDRGLRQPQHF.

In its sample, this clone was seen a few times. The CDR3 DNA is TGTGCCAGCAGCCCTGACAGGGGGCGAGAAGATACGCAGTATTTT. Residues: CASSPDRGREDTQYF. The rearrangement links TRBV2 to TRBJ2-3, with 10 bases that match TRBD1. In germline, CDR1 is SNHLY, CDR2 FYNNEI. With V trimmed by 6 bases and J by 5 bases, 8 bases remained unmatched. This CDR3 contains 15 residues.

The CDR3 here is CASSQIQGVGYTF. CDR3 nucleotide sequence: TGTGCCAGCAGCCAAATCCAGGGGGTCGGCTACACCTTC. The V call is TRBV14, the J call TRBJ1-2; TRBD1 agrees at 7 bases. This CDR3 spans 13 amino acids. Germline lookup yields CDR1 SGHDN and CDR2 FVKESK. V lost 2 bases to trimming and J lost 8 bases; unmatched junction nucleotides: 5.

This clone was detected a few times. The chain combines TRBV6-5 with TRBJ1-5; tentative D call: TRBD1 (6 bases). CDR3 size: 13 residues. The ends were cut back, 6 bases at V and 7 bases at J, with 13 bases in the middle. The germline CDR1 and CDR2 sequences are MNHEY and SVGAGI. CDR3 sequence: CASRLTGRQPQHF. The CDR3 DNA follows: TGTGCCAGCAGACTCACAGGGCGGCAGCCCCAGCATTTT.

The V gene is TRBV18, the J gene TRBJ1-5; D remains ambiguous. Germline assignment: CDR1 KGHSH and CDR2 LQKENI. V dropped 2 bases and J dropped 0 bases, with 8 bases sitting between them. This CDR3 region has 15 residues. The CDR3, as DNA: TGTGCCAGCTCACCAGGGAGGTCTAGCAATCAGCCCCAGCATTTT. This sequence encodes CASSPGRSSNQPQHF.

The CDR3 DNA follows: TGCAGCGTTGTGGGACAGTATTACAATGAGCAGTTCTTC. Its protein is CSVVGQYYNEQFF. The chain carries TRBV29-1 and TRBJ2-1; 7 nucleotides match TRBD1. From germline, CDR1 is SQVTM and CDR2 ANQGSEA. The CDR3 is 13 amino acids. V lost 4 bases, J lost 4 bases, and 4 bases stayed unmatched.

J is TRBJ1-1 and V is TRBV29-1; the D gene is possibly TRBD1 (5 bases). The CDR3 sequence is 13 residues long. V lost 6 bases and J 6 bases, leaving 17 bases between the germline ends. Germline V gene sequence: CDR1 SQVTM, CDR2 ANQGSEA. The CDR3 DNA reads TGCAGCGTGGCGGGGGTCCTCAAGGCTGAAGCTTTCTTT. Its protein is CSVAGVLKAEAFF.

This rearrangement joins TRBV7-2 to TRBJ2-7, with D tentatively TRBD2 (5 bases). The CDR3 contains 15 residues. The V end lost 4 bases, the J end lost 3 bases, and 16 bases lay between the germline ends. Germline V gene sequence: CDR1 SGHTA, CDR2 FQGNSA. Here the CDR3 reads CASSYPTSRGYEQYF. In DNA, the CDR3 is TGTGCCAGCAGCTATCCTACTTCTCGGGGCTACGAGCAGTACTTC.

V and J are TRBV5-4 and TRBJ2-4; D is undetermined. Germline CDR1 and CDR2: SGHNT and YYREEE (reference sequence). Trimming removed 0 bases at V and 11 bases at J, with 12 bases between. This CDR3 is 13 amino acids long. The CDR3 bases are TGTGCCAGCAGCTTGGGTGATGGTAGGGTTCAGTACTTC. This translates into CASSLGDGRVQYF.

The chain links TRBV19 to TRBJ2-3; TRBD2 might be the D (6 bases). Germline-derived CDR1 and CDR2 are LNHDA and SQIVND (reference sequence). With 6 bases removed from V and 0 bases from J, the gap between germline ends came to 13 bases. The CDR3 has 15 residues. The CDR3: CASSPAGLSTDTQYF. In DNA, the CDR3 is TGTGCCAGTAGCCCAGCGGGCCTTAGCACAGATACGCAGTATTTT.

The V and J genes are TRBV4-3 and TRBJ1-1; D may be TRBD1 (5 bases). Germline assignment: CDR1 LGHNA and CDR2 YSLEER. This CDR3 region has 14 residues. V dropped 2 bases and J dropped 7 bases, with 14 bases sitting between them. The CDR3 nucleotides are TGCGCCAGCAGCCAAACTGAGTCAGGGTTTGAAGCTTTCTTT. It codes for CASSQTESGFEAFF.

This chain joins TRBV29-1 and TRBJ1-4, with D hard to call. Germline V lookup: CDR1 SQVTM, CDR2 ANQGSEA. The V and J ends lost 4 bases and 0 bases respectively, with 6 bases between them. This CDR3 has 13 residues. CDR3 nucleotide sequence: TGCAGCGTTGGGGCGGCAACTAATGAAAAACTGTTTTTT. Translation gives CSVGAATNEKLFF. Full variable domain (rest looked up from reference TRBV29-1 and TRBJ1-4): SAVISQKPSRDICQRGTSLTIQCQVDSQVTMMFWYRQQPGQSLTLIATANQGSEATYESGFVIDKFPISRPNLTFSTLTVSNMSPEDSSIYLCSVGAATNEKLFFGSGTQLSVL.

In its sample, this clone was seen a few times. Written as DNA, the CDR3 is TGCAGCGTCCTAATGAGCGGTCTCTCTGGAAACACCATATATTTT. Translating gives CSVLMSGLSGNTIYF. The chain links TRBV29-1 to TRBJ1-3; no reliable D call. The germline V gene has CDR1 SQVTM and CDR2 ANQGSEA. The CDR3 is made up of 15 amino acids. The germline V and J ends were trimmed by 6 bases and 0 bases, with 15 bases remaining between them.

This chain uses TRBV5-1 with TRBJ1-6, with D possibly matching TRBD1 (5 bases). Germline V gives CDR1 SGHRS, CDR2 YFSETQ. V was clipped by 4 bases and J by 6 bases, with 11 bases between them. The CDR3 has 14 amino acids. The CDR3 reads CASSTGTANSPLHF. The CDR3 coding sequence is TGCGCCAGCAGCACCGGGACGGCTAATTCACCCCTCCACTTT.

The chain combines TRBV5-1 with TRBJ2-3; the D is unclear. Per the germline V gene, CDR1 is SGHRS and CDR2 is YFSETQ. The CDR3 extends over 14 amino acids. Trimming took off 3 bases at V and 0 bases at J, with 8 bases between the two ends. CDR3 in DNA: TGCGCCAGCAGCTCCGGCACTAGCACAGATACGCAGTATTTT. Translating gives CASSSGTSTDTQYF.

The CDR3 region has the DNA TGCGCCAGCAGCTTGCCGGGGTCCAATGAGCAGTTCTTC. Residues: CASSLPGSNEQFF. V is TRBV5-1 and J is TRBJ2-1; D is possibly TRBD2 (5 bases). Trimming pared 1 base from V and 6 bases from J, leaving 8 bases between. The length of the CDR3 is 13 residues. Per the germline V gene, CDR1 is SGHRS and CDR2 is YFSETQ. Drawing the rest from reference TRBV5-1 and TRBJ2-1, the complete variable domain is KAGVTQTPRYLIKTRGQQVTLSCSPISGHRSVSWYQQTPGQGLQFLFEYFSETQRNKGNFPGRFSGRQFSNSRSEMNVSTLELGDSALYLCASSLPGSNEQFFGPGTRLTVL.

The sample holds a few counts of this clone. V gene TRBV29-1 combines with J gene TRBJ2-7, with D tentatively TRBD1 or TRBD2 (5 bases each). Germline values: CDR1 SQVTM, CDR2 ANQGSEA. The CDR3 totals 13 residues. Trimming left V 7 bases short and J 2 bases short, with 15 bases between. Here the CDR3 reads CSATRDRPYEQYF. In DNA, the CDR3 is TGCAGCGCAACTAGGGACCGGCCCTACGAGCAGTACTTC.

The chain is built from TRBV2 and TRBJ2-1; 11 bases fit TRBD1. The germline gives CDR1 SNHLY, CDR2 FYNNEI. V dropped 6 bases and J dropped 7; count of bases not matched to a gene: 5. The length of the CDR3 is 14 residues. CDR3 residues: CASSLDRGQNEQFF. The CDR3 DNA is TGTGCCAGCAGCTTGGACAGGGGGCAAAATGAGCAGTTCTTC. Using reference TRBV2 and TRBJ2-1 for the parts outside the CDR3, the full variable domain is EPEVTQTPSHQVTQMGQEVILRCVPISNHLYFYWYRQILGQKVEFLVSFYNNEISEKSEIFDDQFSVERPDGSNFTLKIRSTKLEDSAMYFCASSLDRGQNEQFFGPGTRLTVL.

This clone has more than one count but fewer than ten. CDR3 nucleotide sequence: TGTGCCAGCGGCCCGACGGGTGGGGCCAACGTCCTGACTTTC. Amino acid sequence: CASGPTGGANVLTF. The chain carries TRBV7-2 and TRBJ2-6; D is unresolved. CDR1 and CDR2 (germline): SGHTA, FQGNSA. Deletions cut 8 bases from V and 3 bases from J, with 11 bases between. The CDR3 loop spans 14 amino acids.

The rearrangement uses TRBV21-1 and TRBJ2-1; TRBD1, as called in the table, went unchecked against the DNA. TRBV21-1 is a recognized pseudogene. The CDR3 loop spans 17 amino acids. CDR3 region: CASSLAAGQSSYNEQFF. CDR3 nucleotide sequence: TGTGCCAGCAGCTTAGCCGCGGGACAGAGCTCCTACAATGAGCAGTTCTTC.

This rearrangement joins TRBV30 to TRBJ2-7; D not certain. Germline V gene lookup returns CDR1 GTSNPN and CDR2 SVGIG (reference sequence). V dropped 7 bases and J dropped 0 bases, with 13 bases sitting between them. CDR3 length equals 13 residues. The CDR3 bases are TGTGCCTTGACACTTATTGGCTCCTACGAGCAGTACTTC. Translation: CALTLIGSYEQYF.

This clone was recorded a few times. This chain joins TRBV7-9 and TRBJ2-7; D might be TRBD2 (5 bases). The CDR3 covers 14 residues. CDR1 and CDR2 from the germline V gene are SEHNR and FQNEAQ (reference sequence). The V gene lost 5 bases and the J gene lost 3 bases, with 14 bases spanning the gap. In nucleotides, the CDR3 is TGTGCCAGCAGCGCCGAGGGTGTGCACTACGAGCAGTACTTC. Protein product: CASSAEGVHYEQYF.

This chain connects TRBV27 to TRBJ1-2; 8 bases are shared with TRBD1. The germline gives CDR1 MNHEY, CDR2 SMNVEV (reference sequence). The CDR3 length is 18 residues. Trimming at V came to 4 bases and at J to 4 bases, leaving 17 bases not matched to a gene. The CDR3 nucleotides are TGTGCCAGCAGTTCTCACTATTATTCGACAGGGGCGTCCTATGGCTACACCTTC. This codes for CASSSHYYSTGASYGYTF.